The 7 T cell receptor beta chains below all came from one sample that was sequenced in a study of PD-1 blockade in classical Hodgkin lymphoma. Specified time point: cycle 4 day 1 (C4D1), after less than 7 weeks of nivolumab. Every patient relapsed after autologous stem cell transplantation, and brentuximab vedotin exposure varied. Libraries were prepared by immunoSEQ multiplex PCR; TCRdb keeps only in-frame clonotypes and omits some of them. The table lists around 25,000 clones, approximately 88% of them singletons, with approximately 23% in the top ten. Specimen: peripheral blood mononuclear cells (PBMCs), collected before the fourth cycle of nivolumab. The receptors stem from a human donor with classical Hodgkin lymphoma.

The chain carries TRBV6-5 and TRBJ2-7, with 7 bases that match TRBD1. The CDR3 covers 14 residues. The V gene end was trimmed by 2 bases and the J gene end by 5 bases; junction bases not matched to a gene: 6. The germline CDR1 and CDR2 sequences are MNHEY and SVGAGI. The CDR3 loop is CASSYGRQGHEQYF. CDR3 nucleotides: TGTGCCAGCAGTTACGGGAGACAGGGCCACGAGCAGTACTTC.

The V and J genes are TRBV6-5 and TRBJ2-3; D gene ambiguous. Germline values: CDR1 MNHEY, CDR2 SVGAGI. V gave up 5 bases and J gave up 6 bases, with 15 bases separating them. The CDR3 has 14 residues. CDR3 amino acids: CASSPGPSVDTQYF. CDR3 DNA: TGTGCCAGCAGTCCAGGACCCTCTGTGGATACGCAGTATTTT.

DNA for the CDR3: TGCGCCAGCAGCTTGGAAAGCTCTAATGAAAAACTGTTTTTT. Its protein product is CASSLESSNEKLFF. The chain combines TRBV5-1 with TRBJ1-4; D remains unclear. The CDR3 length is 14 residues. The V gene lost 0 bases and the J gene lost 3 bases, with 6 bases spanning the gap. Per germline, CDR1 SGHRS and CDR2 YFSETQ.

This chain joins TRBV10-3 and TRBJ2-1; the D gene is possibly TRBD1 (5 bases). The V end was cut by 10 bases, the J end by 2 bases, with 15 bases between. The CDR3 sequence is 14 residues long. CDR1 and CDR2 (germline): ENHRY, SYGVKD. This CDR3 is CATVTASPYNEQFF. DNA for the CDR3: TGTGCCACCGTGACAGCGTCTCCCTACAATGAGCAGTTCTTC.

This chain connects TRBV27 to TRBJ1-4; a possible D gene is TRBD1 (6 bases). V lost 3 bases and J lost 7, with 9 bases in between. Looked up from germline, CDR1 is MNHEY and CDR2 is SMNVEV (reference sequence). CDR3 length: 13 residues. The CDR3: CASSFQGFEKLFF. CDR3 bases: TGTGCCAGCAGTTTCCAGGGGTTTGAAAAACTGTTTTTT.

The chain couples TRBV11-2 to TRBJ2-1; 13 positions match TRBD2. This CDR3 comprises 16 residues. Trimming at V came to 5 bases and at J to 9 bases, leaving 10 bases not matched to a gene. Per the germline V gene, CDR1 is SGHAT and CDR2 is FQNNGV. The CDR3 nucleotides read TGTGCCAGCAGCCACGGACTAGCGGGAGAGTGGGCTGAGCAGTTCTTC. It specifies CASSHGLAGEWAEQFF.

The chain recombines TRBV14 with TRBJ1-5, with 9 bases lining up with TRBD1. This CDR3 contains 15 residues. The V segment lost 4 bases and the J segment 5 bases; nucleotides outside the gene matches: 6. Germline V lookup: CDR1 SGHDN, CDR2 FVKESK. The CDR3 sequence is CASSPGQGLHQPQHF. Written as DNA, the CDR3 is TGTGCCAGCAGCCCGGGACAGGGACTACATCAGCCCCAGCATTTT.